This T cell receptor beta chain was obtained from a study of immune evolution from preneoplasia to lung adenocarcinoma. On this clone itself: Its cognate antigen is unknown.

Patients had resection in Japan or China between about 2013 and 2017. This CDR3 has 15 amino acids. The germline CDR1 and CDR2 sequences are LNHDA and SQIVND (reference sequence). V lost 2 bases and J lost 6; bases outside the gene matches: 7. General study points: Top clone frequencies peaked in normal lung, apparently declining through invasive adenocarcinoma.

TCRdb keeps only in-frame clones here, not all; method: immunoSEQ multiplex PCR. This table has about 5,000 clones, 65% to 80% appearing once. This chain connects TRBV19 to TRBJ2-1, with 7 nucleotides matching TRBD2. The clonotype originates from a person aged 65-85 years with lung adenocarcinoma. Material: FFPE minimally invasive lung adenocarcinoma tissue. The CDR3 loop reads CASSIQGLGLNEQFF. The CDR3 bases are TGTGCCAGTAGTATACAAGGACTAGGTCTCAATGAGCAGTTCTTC.